What follows is one T cell receptor (beta chain) and its context. Its antigen is unknown. Other nucleotide sequences in the sample specify the same CDR3. This sample was taken from a study of CD8+ T cells in alopecia areata. Across the study: Tofacitinib was taken orally by treated patients, and the dose was 5 to 10 mg twice daily. For 6 to 18 months, tofacitinib was taken, and 6 months off drug followed.

Study-level points and caveats: Researchers reported that TCR sharing among patients proved less clear than in mice, possibly HLA-linked.

PBMC-derived CD4+ and CD8+ T cells were sorted. CDR3 length: 14 residues. Germline V CDR1 and CDR2: MNHEY, SVGAGI. The J segment lost 2 bases and the V segment lost 2 bases, leaving 1 base of the junction unmatched. cDNA prepared by RNA extraction and subsequent reverse transcription served as the template for sequencing. The protocol was immunoSEQ multiplex PCR, while the TCRdb copy is restricted to in-frame clones and leaves out a portion. The sample has about 140,000 clones; about 47% are singletons. This specimen consisted of CD4+ T cells sorted from blood, obtained at week 0. The chain couples TRBV6-5 to TRBJ2-7; TRBD2 matches at 9 bases. This TCR derives from a human donor with alopecia areata. CDR3 nucleotides: TGTGCCAGCAGTTACAGCGGGAGGACCTACGAGCAGTACTTC. Translating it yields CASSYSGRTYEQYF.